The 5 T cell receptor beta chains below come from one sample, sequenced in a study of monozygotic twins with inflammatory bowel disease. TCRdb reprocessed the 5' RACE reads, with one entry per CDR3 protein and no DNA. This sample's clone table lists around 150,000 distinct CDR3 sequences. The sequencing input was blood. The source is a human donor with ulcerative colitis or Crohn's disease, or a healthy co-twin of an affected twin (not recorded which).

CDR3 loop: CSAREAVISYEQYF. The J gene is TRBJ2-7, the V gene TRBV20-1. Germline CDR1 and CDR2: DFQATT and SNEGSKA (reference sequence). The CDR3 is made up of 14 amino acids.

J is TRBJ2-1 and V is TRBV7-3; TCRdb outputs TRBD2, but without DNA this stays unchecked. The CDR3 consists of 14 residues. Germline CDR1 reads SGHTA; CDR2 reads FQGTGA. The CDR3 spells CASSLSSGFGEQFF. The entire variable domain, with the rest obtained from reference TRBV7-3 and TRBJ2-1, is as follows: GAGVSQTPSNKVTEKGKYVELRCDPISGHTALYWYRQSLGQGPEFLIYFQGTGAADDSGLPNDRFFAVRPEGSVSTLKIQRTERGDSAVYLCASSLSSGFGEQFFGPGTRLTVL.

This rearrangement joins TRBV28 to TRBJ2-7; TCRdb designates TRBD1, a call that cannot be tested without DNA. The CDR3 contains 15 residues. Germline values: CDR1 MDHEN, CDR2 SYDVKM. CDR3 in amino acids: CASRYPGEPPYEQYF. The full variable domain, rest sourced from reference TRBV28 and TRBJ2-7, is DVKVTQSSRYLVKRTGEKVFLECVQDMDHENMFWYRQDPGLGLRLIYFSYDVKMKEKGDIPEGYSVSREKKERFSLILESASTNQTSMYLCASRYPGEPPYEQYFGPGTRLTVT.

The chain links TRBV6-5 to TRBJ2-7; TCRdb proposes TRBD1, but this gene call is untestable without DNA. The CDR3 runs to 13 residues. Germline lookup yields CDR1 MNHEY and CDR2 SVGAGI. CDR3 sequence: CASSPRTGVEQYF.

The chain joins TRBV2 to TRBJ1-1; TCRdb's assignment of TRBD1 cannot be checked, as there is no DNA. Germline CDR1 reads SNHLY; CDR2 reads FYNNEI. This CDR3 has 14 residues. The CDR3 loop reads CANFTGGWNTEAFF.